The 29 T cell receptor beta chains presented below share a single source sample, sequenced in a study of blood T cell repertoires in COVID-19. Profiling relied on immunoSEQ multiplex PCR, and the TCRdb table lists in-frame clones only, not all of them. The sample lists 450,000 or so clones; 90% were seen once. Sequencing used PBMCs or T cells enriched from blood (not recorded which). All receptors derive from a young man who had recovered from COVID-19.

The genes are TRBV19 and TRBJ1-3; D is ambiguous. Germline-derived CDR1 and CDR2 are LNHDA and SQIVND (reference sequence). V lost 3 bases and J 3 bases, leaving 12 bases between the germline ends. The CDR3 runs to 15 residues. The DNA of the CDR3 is TGTGCCAGTAGTATCCGTAGTGGACTTGGAAACACCATATATTTT. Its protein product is CASSIRSGLGNTIYF.

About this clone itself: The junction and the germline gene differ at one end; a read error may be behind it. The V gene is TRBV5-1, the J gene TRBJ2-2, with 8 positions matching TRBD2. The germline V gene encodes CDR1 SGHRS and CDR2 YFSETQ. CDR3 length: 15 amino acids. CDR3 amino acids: CATSPVIAGTGELFF. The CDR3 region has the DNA TGCGCCACCAGCCCGGTGATAGCGGGAACCGGGGAGCTGTTTTTT.

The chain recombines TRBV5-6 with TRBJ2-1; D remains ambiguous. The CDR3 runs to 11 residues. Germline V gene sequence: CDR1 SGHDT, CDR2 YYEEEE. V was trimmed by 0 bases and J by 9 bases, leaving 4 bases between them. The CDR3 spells CASSLGPEQFF. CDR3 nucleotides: TGTGCCAGCAGCTTGGGGCCTGAGCAGTTCTTC. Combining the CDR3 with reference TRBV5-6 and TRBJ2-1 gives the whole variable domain DAGVTQSPTHLIKTRGQQVTLRCSPKSGHDTVSWYQQALGQGPQFIFQYYEEEERQRGNFPDRFSGHQFPNYSSELNVNALLLGDSALYLCASSLGPEQFFGPGTRLTVL.

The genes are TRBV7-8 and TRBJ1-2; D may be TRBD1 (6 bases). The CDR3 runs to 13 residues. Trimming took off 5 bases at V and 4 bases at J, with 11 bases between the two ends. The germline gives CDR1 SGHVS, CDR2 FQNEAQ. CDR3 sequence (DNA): TGTGCCAGCAGCCCCCAGGGGACCTATGGCTACACCTTC. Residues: CASSPQGTYGYTF.

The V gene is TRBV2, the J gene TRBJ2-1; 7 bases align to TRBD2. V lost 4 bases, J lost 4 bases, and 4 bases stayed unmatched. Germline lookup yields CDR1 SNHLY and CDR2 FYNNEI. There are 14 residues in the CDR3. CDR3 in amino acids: CASSVSGAYNEQFF. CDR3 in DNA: TGTGCCAGCAGTGTCAGCGGGGCTTACAATGAGCAGTTCTTC.

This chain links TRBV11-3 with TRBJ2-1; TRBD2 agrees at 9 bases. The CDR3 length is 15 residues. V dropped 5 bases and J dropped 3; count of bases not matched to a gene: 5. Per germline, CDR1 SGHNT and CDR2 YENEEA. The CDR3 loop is CASSISGGNYNEQFF. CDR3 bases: TGTGCCAGCAGCATCAGCGGGGGGAACTACAATGAGCAGTTCTTC.

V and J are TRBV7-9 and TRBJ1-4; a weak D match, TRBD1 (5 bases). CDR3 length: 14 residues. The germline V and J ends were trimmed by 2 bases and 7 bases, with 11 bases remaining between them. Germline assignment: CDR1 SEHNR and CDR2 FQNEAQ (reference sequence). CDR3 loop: CASSLSLRAEKLFF. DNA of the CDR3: TGTGCCAGCAGCTTAAGTCTCAGGGCTGAAAAACTGTTTTTT.

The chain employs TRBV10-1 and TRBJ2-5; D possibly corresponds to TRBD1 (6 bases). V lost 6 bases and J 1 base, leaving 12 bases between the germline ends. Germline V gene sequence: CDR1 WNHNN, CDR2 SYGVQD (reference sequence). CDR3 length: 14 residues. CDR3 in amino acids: CASSQDRTQETQYF. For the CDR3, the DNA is TGCGCCAGCAGCCAGGACAGAACCCAAGAGACCCAGTACTTC.

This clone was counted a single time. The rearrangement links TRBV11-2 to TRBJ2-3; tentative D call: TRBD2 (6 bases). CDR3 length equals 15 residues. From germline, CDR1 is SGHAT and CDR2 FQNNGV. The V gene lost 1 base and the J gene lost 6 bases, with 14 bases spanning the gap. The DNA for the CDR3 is TGTGCCAGCAGCTTAGTGGCCGGGAGAAGGGATACGCAGTATTTT. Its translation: CASSLVAGRRDTQYF.

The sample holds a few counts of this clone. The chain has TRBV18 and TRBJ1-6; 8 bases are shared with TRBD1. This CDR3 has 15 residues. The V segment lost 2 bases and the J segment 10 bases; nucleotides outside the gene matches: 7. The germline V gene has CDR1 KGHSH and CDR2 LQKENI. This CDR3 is CASSPDTGGLSPLHF. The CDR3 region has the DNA TGTGCCAGCTCACCAGACACAGGGGGTCTGTCACCCCTCCACTTT. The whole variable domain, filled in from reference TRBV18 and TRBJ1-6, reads NAGVMQNPRHLVRRRGQEARLRCSPMKGHSHVYWYRQLPEEGLKFMVYLQKENIIDESGMPKERFSAEFPKEGPSILRIQQVVRGDSAAYFCASSPDTGGLSPLHFGNGTRLTVT.

The CDR3 region has the DNA TGTGCCAGCAGTGAGGTCCCAAGAGTGGGCTACACCTTC. This translates into CASSEVPRVGYTF. The V gene is TRBV6-1, the J gene TRBJ1-2; D is undetermined. The ends were cut back, 3 bases at V and 8 bases at J, with 13 bases in the middle. CDR1 is MNHNS and CDR2 is SASEGT in the germline V gene. The CDR3 is 13 amino acids.

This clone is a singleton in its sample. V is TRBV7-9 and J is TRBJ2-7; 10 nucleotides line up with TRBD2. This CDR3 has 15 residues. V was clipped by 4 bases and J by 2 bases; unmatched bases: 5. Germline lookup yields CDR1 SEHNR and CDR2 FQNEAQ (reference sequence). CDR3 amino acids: CASSSGLAVPYEQYF. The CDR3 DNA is TGTGCCAGCAGCTCCGGACTAGCGGTCCCCTACGAGCAGTACTTC. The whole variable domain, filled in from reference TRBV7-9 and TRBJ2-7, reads DTGVSQNPRHKITKRGQNVTFRCDPISEHNRLYWYRQTLGQGPEFLTYFQNEAQLEKSRLLSDRFSAERPKGSFSTLEIQRTEQGDSAMYLCASSSGLAVPYEQYFGPGTRLTVT.

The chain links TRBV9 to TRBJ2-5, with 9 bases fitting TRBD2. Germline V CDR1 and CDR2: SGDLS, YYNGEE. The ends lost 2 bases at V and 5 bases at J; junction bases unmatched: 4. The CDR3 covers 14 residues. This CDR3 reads CASSVGTSRETQYF. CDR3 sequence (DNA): TGTGCCAGCAGCGTGGGGACTAGCAGGGAGACCCAGTACTTC.

This CDR3 reads CASSSRLRGTPNYGYTF. CDR3 coding DNA: TGTGCCAGCAGCTCACGCCTGCGGGGGACCCCTAACTATGGCTACACCTTC. This chain uses TRBV21-1 with TRBJ1-2. TRBV21-1 is noted as a pseudogene. The CDR3 contains 17 residues.

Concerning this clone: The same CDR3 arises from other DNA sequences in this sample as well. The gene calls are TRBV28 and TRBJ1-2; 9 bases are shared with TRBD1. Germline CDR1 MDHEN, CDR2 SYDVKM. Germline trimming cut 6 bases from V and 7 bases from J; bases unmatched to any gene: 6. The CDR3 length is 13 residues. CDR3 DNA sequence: TGTGCCAGCAGCTCGGGACAGGGAGGTGGCTACACCTTC. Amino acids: CASSSGQGGGYTF.

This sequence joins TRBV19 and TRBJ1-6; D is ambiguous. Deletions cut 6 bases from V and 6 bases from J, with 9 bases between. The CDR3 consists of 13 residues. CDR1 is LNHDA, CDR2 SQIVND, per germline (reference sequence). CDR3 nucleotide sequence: TGTGCCAGTAGGCTCGGAGGTAATTCACCCCTCCACTTT. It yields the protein CASRLGGNSPLHF.

CDR3 amino acids: CASSQDLFRRGWDYGYTF. The CDR3 DNA reads as TGCGCCAGCAGCCAAGATTTATTTAGAAGGGGATGGGACTATGGCTACACCTTC. This chain uses TRBV4-1 with TRBJ1-2, with D possibly TRBD1 on 5 matching bases. CDR1 and CDR2 (germline): MGHRA, YSYEKL. The V gene lost 0 bases and the J gene lost 3 bases, with 20 bases spanning the gap. CDR3 length equals 18 residues.

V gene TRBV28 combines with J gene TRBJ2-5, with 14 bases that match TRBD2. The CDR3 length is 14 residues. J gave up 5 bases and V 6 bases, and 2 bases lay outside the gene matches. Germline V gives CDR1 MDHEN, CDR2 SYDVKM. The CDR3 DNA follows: TGTGCCAGCAGGTGGACTAGCGGGGGGGAGACCCAGTACTTC. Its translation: CASRWTSGGETQYF.

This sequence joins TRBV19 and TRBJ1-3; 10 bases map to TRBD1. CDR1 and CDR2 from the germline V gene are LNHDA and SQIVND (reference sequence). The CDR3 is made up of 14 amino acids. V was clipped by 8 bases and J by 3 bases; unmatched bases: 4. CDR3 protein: CASGDRGYGNTIYF. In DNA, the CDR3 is TGTGCCAGTGGGGACAGGGGATATGGAAACACCATATATTTT.

CDR3 DNA sequence: TGTGCCAGCAGGCCCAGGGGACACATGAACACTGAAGCTTTCTTT. It specifies CASRPRGHMNTEAFF. The chain combines TRBV7-6 with TRBJ1-1, with a tentative D call TRBD1 (6 bases). Germline CDR1 is SGHVS and CDR2 is FNYEAQ. The length of the CDR3 is 15 residues. V gave up 6 bases and J gave up 0 bases, with 14 bases separating them.

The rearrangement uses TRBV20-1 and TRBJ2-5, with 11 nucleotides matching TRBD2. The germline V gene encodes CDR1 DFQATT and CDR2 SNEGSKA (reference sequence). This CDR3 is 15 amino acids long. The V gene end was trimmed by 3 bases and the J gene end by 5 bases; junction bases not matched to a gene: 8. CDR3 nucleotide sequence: TGCAGTGCTAGTATAATCGGACTAGCGGGTGAGACCCAGTACTTC. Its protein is CSASIIGLAGETQYF.

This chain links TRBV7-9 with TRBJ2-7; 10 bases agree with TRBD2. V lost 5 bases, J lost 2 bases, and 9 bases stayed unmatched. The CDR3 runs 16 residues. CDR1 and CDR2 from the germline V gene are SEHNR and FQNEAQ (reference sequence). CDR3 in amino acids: CASSPPLAGDPYEQYF. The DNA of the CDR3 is TGTGCCAGCAGCCCTCCTCTAGCGGGAGACCCCTACGAGCAGTACTTC.

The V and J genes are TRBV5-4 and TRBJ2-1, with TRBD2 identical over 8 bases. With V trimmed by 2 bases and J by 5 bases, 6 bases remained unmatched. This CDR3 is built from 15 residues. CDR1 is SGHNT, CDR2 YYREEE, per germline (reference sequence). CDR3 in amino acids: CASSLLAGNDNEQFF. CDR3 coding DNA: TGTGCCAGCAGCTTATTAGCGGGGAACGACAATGAGCAGTTCTTC. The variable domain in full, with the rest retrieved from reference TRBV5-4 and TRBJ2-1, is ETGVTQSPTHLIKTRGQQVTLRCSSQSGHNTVSWYQQALGQGPQFIFQYYREEENGRGNFPPRFSGLQFPNYSSELNVNALELDDSALYLCASSLLAGNDNEQFFGPGTRLTVL.

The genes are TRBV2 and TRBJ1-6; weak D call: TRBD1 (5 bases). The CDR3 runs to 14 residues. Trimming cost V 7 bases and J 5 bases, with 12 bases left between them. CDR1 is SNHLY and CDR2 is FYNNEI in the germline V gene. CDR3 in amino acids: CASKVRENNSPLHF. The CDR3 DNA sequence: TGTGCCAGCAAGGTCAGGGAAAATAATTCACCCCTCCACTTT.

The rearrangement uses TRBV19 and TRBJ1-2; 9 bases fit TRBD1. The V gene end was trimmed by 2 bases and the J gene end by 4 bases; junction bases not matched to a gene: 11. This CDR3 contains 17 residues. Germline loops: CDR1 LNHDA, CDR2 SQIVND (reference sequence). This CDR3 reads CASSITPRETGGYGYTF. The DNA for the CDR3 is TGTGCCAGTAGTATAACCCCGAGGGAGACAGGGGGCTATGGCTACACCTTC.

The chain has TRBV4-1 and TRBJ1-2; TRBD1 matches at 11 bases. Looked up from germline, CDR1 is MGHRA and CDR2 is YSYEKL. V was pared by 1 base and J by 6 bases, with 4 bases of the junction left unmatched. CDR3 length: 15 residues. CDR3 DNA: TGCGCCAGCAGCCAAGGGACAGGGGGCTACGATGGCTACACCTTC. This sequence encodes CASSQGTGGYDGYTF.

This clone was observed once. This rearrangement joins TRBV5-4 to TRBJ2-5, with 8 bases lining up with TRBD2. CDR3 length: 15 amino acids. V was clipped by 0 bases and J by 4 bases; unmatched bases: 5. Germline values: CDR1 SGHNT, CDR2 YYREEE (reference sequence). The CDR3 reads CASSLAGGGGETQYF. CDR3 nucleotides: TGTGCCAGCAGCTTGGCCGGGGGGGGCGGAGAGACCCAGTACTTC.

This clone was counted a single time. CDR3 loop: CASSSQSTDTQYF. The CDR3 bases are TGTGCCAGCAGCTCTCAGAGCACAGATACGCAGTATTTT. This chain links TRBV5-8 with TRBJ2-3, with D uncertain. The CDR3 has 13 amino acids. Looked up from germline, CDR1 is SGHTS and CDR2 is YDEGEE. Between the trimmed V and J ends, which lost 3 bases and 0 bases, there was a span of 5 bases. Filled out from reference TRBV5-8 and TRBJ2-3, the complete variable domain reads EAGVTQSPTHLIKTRGQQATLRCSPISGHTSVYWYQQALGLGLQFLLWYDEGEERNRGNFPPRFSGRQFPNYSSELNVNALELEDSALYLCASSSQSTDTQYFGPGTRLTVL.

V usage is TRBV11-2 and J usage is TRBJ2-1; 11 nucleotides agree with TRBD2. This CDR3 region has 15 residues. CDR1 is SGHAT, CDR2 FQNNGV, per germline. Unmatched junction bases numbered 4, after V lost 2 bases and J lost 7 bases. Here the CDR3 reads CASSLSSGGANEQFF. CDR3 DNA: TGTGCCAGCAGCTTAAGTAGCGGGGGGGCAAATGAGCAGTTCTTC.